The present T cell receptor beta chain was sequenced within a study of graft-versus-host responses after intestinal transplantation. The wider study: Recipients were all induced with anti-thymocyte globulin, then given tacrolimus and steroids for around 3 years.

On this clone: Antigen specificity is unknown.

CDR1 and CDR2 from the germline V gene are SGHKS and YYEKEE (reference sequence). The CDR3 consists of 15 residues. Between the trimmed V and J ends, which lost 0 bases and 3 bases, there was a span of 13 bases. The method was immunoSEQ multiplex PCR; TCRdb's version includes in-frame clones alone and lacks a portion of them. The table lists more than 80,000 clones, around 86% of them singletons. The chain is built from TRBV5-5 and TRBJ2-7; D may be TRBD1 or TRBD2 (6 bases each). The TCR was taken from a human donor who received an intestinal transplant. The specimen was unstimulated CD8+ T cells sorted from spleen or lymph node cells, collected before intestinal transplant. The CDR3 region has the DNA TGTGCCAGCAGCTTGGTCGGGGGCCGAATCTACGAGCAGTACTTC. Protein: CASSLVGGRIYEQYF.